This entry lists 27 T cell receptor beta chains sequenced from one sample in a study of identical twins. TCRdb re-analysed the 5' RACE reads in MiXCR, keeping a single row per CDR3 protein. The sample holds 400,000 to 500,000 distinct CDR3 sequences, approximately 14% seen once. These data also featured in a second study, about yellow fever vaccine responses in identical twins.

Specimen: CD4+ T cells sorted from blood. All receptors derive from a woman younger than 30 in good health.

This chain connects TRBV18 to TRBJ2-3, with 9 bases matching TRBD1. The CDR3 sequence is 16 residues long. Germline-derived CDR1 and CDR2 are KGHSH and LQKENI. The V segment lost 0 bases and the J segment 11 bases; nucleotides outside the gene matches: 12. Here the CDR3 reads CASSPPGTGYRREQYF. CDR3 sequence (DNA): TGTGCCAGCTCACCACCAGGGACAGGGTACAGAAGGGAGCAGTATTTT. The full variable domain, rest sourced from reference TRBV18 and TRBJ2-3, is NAGVMQNPRHLVRRRGQEARLRCSPMKGHSHVYWYRQLPEEGLKFMVYLQKENIIDESGMPKERFSAEFPKEGPSILRIQQVVRGDSAAYFCASSPPGTGYRREQYFGPGTRLTVL.

The genes are TRBV12-3 or TRBV12-4 and TRBJ2-7, with TRBD1 identical over 10 bases. Trimming took 6 bases from V and 4 from J; bases not matched to a gene: 9. There are 15 residues in the CDR3. The CDR3: CASSRTGTGEYEQYF. Here the CDR3 DNA reads TGTGCCAGCAGCCGAACCGGGACAGGGGAGTACGAGCAGTACTTC.

This clonotype was recorded at least ten times. The J gene is TRBJ2-3, the V gene TRBV5-1; D unresolved. V was trimmed by 2 bases and J by 4 bases, leaving 11 bases between them. The CDR3 sequence is 14 residues long. Germline V gives CDR1 SGHRS, CDR2 YFSETQ. CDR3 nucleotide sequence: TGCGCCAGCAGCTTAGCTGGGTTGGCAGATACGCAGTATTTT. Translation: CASSLAGLADTQYF.

This clonotype was seen more than once but under ten times. This CDR3 is CASSPFGPAVPQYF. The CDR3 nucleotides read TGTGCCAGCAGCCCCTTCGGTCCTGCTGTTCCGCAGTATTTT. The J gene is TRBJ2-3, the V gene TRBV3-1; D is uncertain. Germline V gene data show CDR1 as LGHDT and CDR2 as YNNKEL (reference sequence). This CDR3 contains 14 residues. Between the trimmed V and J ends, which lost 4 bases and 10 bases, there was a span of 18 bases.

This clonotype was recorded a few times. The V call is TRBV11-2, the J call TRBJ2-7; TRBD2 agrees at 10 bases. CDR3 length equals 15 residues. Germline CDR1 reads SGHAT; CDR2 reads FQNNGV. V gave up 2 bases and J gave up 5 bases; unmatched junction bases: 6. The CDR3 here is CASSLFALAGDEQYF. For the CDR3, the DNA is TGTGCCAGCAGCTTATTTGCGCTAGCGGGAGACGAGCAGTACTTC. Together with reference TRBV11-2 and TRBJ2-7, the CDR3 gives the full variable domain: EAGVAQSPRYKIIEKRQSVAFWCNPISGHATLYWYQQILGQGPKLLIQFQNNGVVDDSQLPKDRFSAERLKGVDSTLKIQPAKLEDSAVYLCASSLFALAGDEQYFGPGTRLTVT.

This clonotype came up many times. V is TRBV5-1 and J is TRBJ1-4, with a possible D match to TRBD1 (6 bases). This CDR3 is 15 amino acids long. Germline V gives CDR1 SGHRS, CDR2 YFSETQ. V was trimmed by 4 bases and J by 8 bases, leaving 18 bases between them. CDR3 DNA: TGCGCCAGCAGCGTTAGGGGCAGGGGTGACGAAAAACTGTTTTTT. It translates to CASSVRGRGDEKLFF.

J is TRBJ2-1 and V is TRBV20-1; 10 bases are shared with TRBD2. Per germline, CDR1 DFQATT and CDR2 SNEGSKA (reference sequence). CDR3 length: 18 residues. Trimming cost V 0 bases and J 12 bases; bases outside gene matches: 20. This CDR3 reads CSARDLPASGSQRGGQFF. CDR3 coding DNA: TGCAGTGCTAGAGATCTCCCGGCTAGCGGGAGCCAAAGGGGTGGGCAGTTCTTC.

This chain connects TRBV30 to TRBJ2-7; D not resolved. The CDR3 spans 12 residues. V lost 2 bases and J 2 bases, leaving 7 bases between the germline ends. CDR1 is GTSNPN, CDR2 SVGIG, per germline (reference sequence). The CDR3 DNA reads TGTGCCTGGAGTAGTACGCCCTACGAGCAGTACTTC. It encodes CAWSSTPYEQYF.

This clonotype occurred many times. The rearrangement uses TRBV12-3 or TRBV12-4 and TRBJ2-2; D is unresolved. V gave up 3 bases and J gave up 8 bases, with 13 bases separating them. The CDR3 is 14 residues long. As DNA, the CDR3 is TGTGCCAGCAGTTTGACCCCACCGGATGGGGAGCTGTTTTTT. Translated: CASSLTPPDGELFF.

This clonotype was seen a handful of times. The chain recombines TRBV5-1 with TRBJ2-3; D is perhaps TRBD2 (5 bases). V was trimmed by 0 bases and J by 0 bases, leaving 11 bases between them. The CDR3 is 16 residues long. Per germline, CDR1 SGHRS and CDR2 YFSETQ. CDR3 sequence: CASSLAKRSSTDTQYF. CDR3 sequence (DNA): TGCGCCAGCAGCTTGGCCAAGCGGTCAAGCACAGATACGCAGTATTTT.

This chain joins TRBV2 and TRBJ1-1, with 7 bases that match TRBD1. J gave up 3 bases and V 3 bases, and 1 base lay outside the gene matches. This CDR3 is built from 13 residues. The germline V gene encodes CDR1 SNHLY and CDR2 FYNNEI. The chain's CDR3 is CASSDRGYTEAFF. DNA for the CDR3: TGTGCCAGCAGTGACAGGGGGTACACTGAAGCTTTCTTT.

The rearrangement joins TRBV20-1 to TRBJ2-7; a weak D match, TRBD1 (5 bases). Germline values: CDR1 DFQATT, CDR2 SNEGSKA (reference sequence). The CDR3 is 14 amino acids. The V gene lost 3 bases and the J gene lost 3 bases, with 15 bases spanning the gap. The CDR3 region is CSASRSGQGYEQYF. The CDR3, as DNA: TGCAGTGCTAGTAGGTCAGGCCAGGGCTACGAGCAGTACTTC.

V usage is TRBV15 and J usage is TRBJ2-1, with 9 bases fitting TRBD1. Looked up from germline, CDR1 is LNHNV and CDR2 is YYDKDF (reference sequence). The trim removed 0 bases at V and 8 bases at J, leaving 8 bases unmatched. This CDR3 contains 16 residues. CDR3 sequence: CATSREGQGHHDEQFF. CDR3 nucleotide sequence: TGTGCCACCAGCAGAGAAGGACAGGGGCACCACGATGAGCAGTTCTTC.

This clonotype came up many times. This chain joins TRBV12-3 or TRBV12-4 and TRBJ2-1, with a weak D call TRBD1 (5 bases). The CDR3 has 14 amino acids. V gave up 3 bases and J gave up 7 bases, with 13 bases separating them. CDR3 in amino acids: CASSLQGSPNEQFF. In DNA, the CDR3 is TGTGCCAGCAGTTTGCAGGGTTCCCCAAATGAGCAGTTCTTC.

This clonotype was detected a few times. V is TRBV3-1 and J is TRBJ1-6; weak D call: TRBD1 (5 bases). This CDR3 spans 14 amino acids. CDR1 is LGHDT, CDR2 YNNKEL, per germline (reference sequence). Trimming cost V 1 base and J 7 bases, with 8 bases left between them. CDR3 DNA: TGTGCCAGCAGCCAAGGGGACGGCAATTCACCCCTCCACTTT. As protein: CASSQGDGNSPLHF.

This clonotype is a singleton in its sample. Germline is not matched at one junction end, which may reflect a read error. The chain is built from TRBV6-1 and TRBJ2-6; TRBD1 matches 8 bases. CDR3 size: 17 residues. Germline CDR1 and CDR2: MNHNS and SASEGT. DNA for the CDR3: TGTGCCAGCTTTCCGGACAGGGTGAGGATAGGGGCCAACGTCCTGATTTTC. Translation: CASFPDRVRIGANVLIF.

In this sample, this clonotype turned up a few times. The chain has TRBV5-1 and TRBJ1-2, with D perhaps TRBD1 (6 bases). Deletions cut 0 bases from V and 4 bases from J, with 10 bases between. Germline V lookup: CDR1 SGHRS, CDR2 YFSETQ. The CDR3 runs to 14 residues. The CDR3, as DNA: TGCGCCAGCAGCTTGGGGACAGCCAGCTATGGCTACACCTTC. Protein: CASSLGTASYGYTF.

This clonotype appeared a few times. This sequence joins TRBV7-2 and TRBJ2-5, with D maybe TRBD1 (5 bases). Germline V lookup: CDR1 SGHTA, CDR2 FQGNSA. Trimming took 5 bases from V and 4 from J, leaving 14 bases between them. The CDR3 has 14 residues. The CDR3 here is CASSPGSSPETQYF. The CDR3, as DNA: TGTGCCAGCAGCCCAGGGTCCTCCCCAGAGACCCAGTACTTC.

Of note for this clonotype: Its ends do not fully match the called genes, so a read error is possible. The rearrangement uses TRBV7-2 and TRBJ2-3; D unresolved. This CDR3 is 13 amino acids long. Germline V gives CDR1 SGHTA, CDR2 FQGNSA. This CDR3 reads CASSLAGTDTRYF. The CDR3 nucleotides are TGTGCCAGCAGCTTAGCTGGCACAGATACGCGGTATTTT.

V is TRBV29-1 and J is TRBJ2-5; D is possibly TRBD1 (6 bases). Germline assignment: CDR1 SQVTM and CDR2 ANQGSEA. The CDR3 totals 13 residues. The V and J ends lost 7 bases and 0 bases respectively, with 12 bases between them. CDR3 sequence: CSALDRYQETQYF. In DNA form, the CDR3 reads TGCAGCGCCCTCGACAGGTACCAAGAGACCCAGTACTTC.

This clonotype was picked up a small number of times. The chain is built from TRBV10-3 and TRBJ2-1; 9 nucleotides match TRBD2. The germline V gene encodes CDR1 ENHRY and CDR2 SYGVKD. J lost 7 bases, V lost 4 bases, and 8 bases had no gene match. The CDR3 extends over 15 amino acids. The DNA of the CDR3 is TGTGCCATCAGTGCCCCTAGCGGGGCCTGGAATGAGCAGTTCTTC. Its translation: CAISAPSGAWNEQFF.

The table lists this clonotype with a few counts. The rearrangement uses TRBV4-3 and TRBJ2-1, with D unclear. Germline CDR1 LGHNA, CDR2 YSLEER. V was clipped by 0 bases and J by 5 bases, with 11 bases between them. This CDR3 comprises 15 residues. The CDR3 sequence: CASSQDGFTDNEQFF. CDR3 DNA sequence: TGCGCCAGCAGCCAAGACGGTTTCACAGACAATGAGCAGTTCTTC.

The chain recombines TRBV7-9 with TRBJ2-4; the D gene could be TRBD1 or TRBD2 (5 bases each). The CDR3 runs to 16 residues. The V end lost 4 bases, the J end lost 8 bases, and 21 bases lay between the germline ends. Germline V CDR1 and CDR2: SEHNR, FQNEAQ (reference sequence). CDR3 loop: CASSSIETGTRDIQYF. The DNA of the CDR3 is TGTGCCAGCAGCTCAATAGAGACCGGGACGAGGGACATTCAGTACTTC.

In this sample, this clonotype turned up many times. The chain couples TRBV29-1 to TRBJ2-5; D unresolved. The length of the CDR3 is 10 residues. CDR1 SQVTM and CDR2 ANQGSEA come from the germline V gene. Trimming shortened V by 7 bases and J by 5 bases, and 8 bases separated the two germline ends. CDR3 bases: TGCAGCGCGGCACTGGAGACCCAGTACTTC. Protein product: CSAALETQYF.

The rearrangement links TRBV30 to TRBJ2-3; 7 bases line up with TRBD2. Trimming cost V 3 bases and J 2 bases; bases outside gene matches: 2. The CDR3 loop spans 13 amino acids. The germline CDR1 and CDR2 sequences are GTSNPN and SVGIG (reference sequence). CDR3 amino acids: CAWRAGHTDTQYF. The CDR3 DNA follows: TGTGCCTGGAGAGCGGGGCACACAGATACGCAGTATTTT.

This clonotype was observed a handful of times. The chain couples TRBV20-1 to TRBJ2-7, with 9 positions matching TRBD2. The CDR3 is made up of 14 amino acids. Germline CDR1 is DFQATT and CDR2 is SNEGSKA (reference sequence). V shed 0 bases and J 9 bases; nucleotides not matched to a gene: 9. For the CDR3, the DNA is TGCAGTGCTAGAGAGGAAGAACTAGCGGGTCGGCAGTACTTC. Translation gives CSAREEELAGRQYF.

The genes are TRBV5-1 and TRBJ2-5; D may match TRBD1 or TRBD2 (5 bases each). The germline CDR1 and CDR2 sequences are SGHRS and YFSETQ. V lost 0 bases and J lost 1, with 16 bases in between. There are 17 residues in the CDR3. This chain's CDR3 is CASSLGTLRDGQETQYF. DNA of the CDR3: TGCGCCAGCAGCTTGGGGACGCTCCGGGACGGCCAAGAGACCCAGTACTTC.